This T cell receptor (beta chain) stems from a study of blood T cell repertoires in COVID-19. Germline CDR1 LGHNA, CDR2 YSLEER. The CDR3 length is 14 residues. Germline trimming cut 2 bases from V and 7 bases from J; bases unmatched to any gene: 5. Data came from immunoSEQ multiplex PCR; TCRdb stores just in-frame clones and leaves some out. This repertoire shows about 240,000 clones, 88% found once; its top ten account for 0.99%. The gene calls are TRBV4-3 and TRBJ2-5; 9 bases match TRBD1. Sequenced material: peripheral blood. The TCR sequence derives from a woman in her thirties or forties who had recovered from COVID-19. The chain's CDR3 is CASSQRQGDGTQYF. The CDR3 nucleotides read TGCGCCAGCAGCCAAAGACAGGGGGACGGGACCCAGTACTTC.